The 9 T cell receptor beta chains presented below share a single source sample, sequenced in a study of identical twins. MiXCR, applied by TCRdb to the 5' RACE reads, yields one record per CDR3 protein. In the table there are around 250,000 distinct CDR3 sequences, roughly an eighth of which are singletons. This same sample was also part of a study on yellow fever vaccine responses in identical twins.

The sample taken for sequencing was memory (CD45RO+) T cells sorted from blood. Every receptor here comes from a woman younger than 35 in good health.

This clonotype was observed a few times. CDR3 in DNA: TGTGCCAGCAGTTACTCGGGGAGAGCCTACACAGATACGCAGTATTTT. Protein: CASSYSGRAYTDTQYF. The chain combines TRBV6-2 or TRBV6-3 with TRBJ2-3; tentatively, D is TRBD2 (5 bases). From germline, CDR1 is MNHEY and CDR2 SVGEGT. The ends were cut back, 0 bases at V and 2 bases at J, with 12 bases in the middle. There are 16 residues in the CDR3.

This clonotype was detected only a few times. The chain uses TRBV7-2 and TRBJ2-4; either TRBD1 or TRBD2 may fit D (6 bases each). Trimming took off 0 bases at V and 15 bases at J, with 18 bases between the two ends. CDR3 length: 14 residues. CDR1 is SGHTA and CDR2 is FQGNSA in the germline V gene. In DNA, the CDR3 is TGTGCCAGCAGCTTAGCAAACGTCGGGGGACACTCGTACTTC. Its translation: CASSLANVGGHSYF. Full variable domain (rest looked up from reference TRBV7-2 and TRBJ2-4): GAGVSQSPSNKVTEKGKDVELRCDPISGHTALYWYRQSLGQGLEFLIYFQGNSAPDKSGLPSDRFSAERTGGSVSTLTIQRTQQEDSAVYLCASSLANVGGHSYFGAGTRLSVL.

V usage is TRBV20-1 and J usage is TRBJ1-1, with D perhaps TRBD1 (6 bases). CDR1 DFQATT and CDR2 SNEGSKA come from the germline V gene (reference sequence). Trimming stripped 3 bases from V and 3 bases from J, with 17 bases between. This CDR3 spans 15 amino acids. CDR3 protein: CSARGPLGGHTEAFF. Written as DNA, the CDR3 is TGCAGTGCTAGGGGGCCGCTCGGGGGCCACACTGAAGCTTTCTTT.

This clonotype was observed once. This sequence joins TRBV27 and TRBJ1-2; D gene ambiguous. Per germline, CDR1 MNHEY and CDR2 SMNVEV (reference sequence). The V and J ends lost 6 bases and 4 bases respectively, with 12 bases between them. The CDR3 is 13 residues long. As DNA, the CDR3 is TGTGCCAGCAGGAACAGTGGGTCCTATGGCTACACCTTC. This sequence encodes CASRNSGSYGYTF.

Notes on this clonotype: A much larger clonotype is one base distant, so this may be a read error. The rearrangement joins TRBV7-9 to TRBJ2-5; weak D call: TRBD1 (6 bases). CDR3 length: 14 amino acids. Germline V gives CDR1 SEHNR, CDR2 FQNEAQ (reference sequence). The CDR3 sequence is CTSSLAGTQETQYF. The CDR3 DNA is TGTACCAGCAGCTTAGCCGGGACACAAGAGACCCAGTACTTC.

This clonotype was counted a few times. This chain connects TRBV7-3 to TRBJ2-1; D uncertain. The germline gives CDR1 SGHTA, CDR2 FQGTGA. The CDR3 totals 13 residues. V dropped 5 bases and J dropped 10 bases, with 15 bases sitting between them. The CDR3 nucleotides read TGTGCCAGCAGCAATAGAACTATAGGGGAGCAGTTCTTC. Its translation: CASSNRTIGEQFF.

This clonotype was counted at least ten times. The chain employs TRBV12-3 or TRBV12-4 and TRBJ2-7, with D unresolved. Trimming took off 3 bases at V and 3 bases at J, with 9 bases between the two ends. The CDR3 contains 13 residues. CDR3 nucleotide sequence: TGTGCCAGCAGTTTGCAATCGGGCTACGAGCAGTACTTC. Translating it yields CASSLQSGYEQYF.

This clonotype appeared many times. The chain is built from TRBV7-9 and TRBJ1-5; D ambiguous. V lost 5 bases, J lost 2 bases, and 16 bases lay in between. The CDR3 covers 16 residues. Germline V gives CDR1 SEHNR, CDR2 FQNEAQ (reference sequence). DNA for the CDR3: TGTGCCAGCAGCCCAGGAATAAGAGAGGGCAATCAGCCCCAGCATTTT. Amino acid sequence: CASSPGIREGNQPQHF.

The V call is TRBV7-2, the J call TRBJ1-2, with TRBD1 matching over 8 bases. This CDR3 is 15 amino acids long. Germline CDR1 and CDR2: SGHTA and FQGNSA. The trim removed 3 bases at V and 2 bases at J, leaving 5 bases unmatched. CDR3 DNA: TGTGCCAGCAGCTTCAGTGGGGACAGGAACTATGGCTACACCTTC. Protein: CASSFSGDRNYGYTF.